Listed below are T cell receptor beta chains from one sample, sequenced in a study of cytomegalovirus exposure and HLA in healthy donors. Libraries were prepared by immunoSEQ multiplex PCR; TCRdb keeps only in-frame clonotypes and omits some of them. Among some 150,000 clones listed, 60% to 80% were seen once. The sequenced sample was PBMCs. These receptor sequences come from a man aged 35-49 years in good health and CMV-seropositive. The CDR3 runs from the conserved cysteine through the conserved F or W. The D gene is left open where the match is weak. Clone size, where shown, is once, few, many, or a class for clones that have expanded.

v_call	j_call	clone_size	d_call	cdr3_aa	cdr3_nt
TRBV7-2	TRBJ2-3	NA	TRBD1	CASSPRQGSTDTQYF	TGTGCCAGCAGCCCTAGACAGGGGAGCACAGATACGCAGTATTTT
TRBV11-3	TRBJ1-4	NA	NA	CASSFNGLGNEKLFF	TGTGCCAGCAGCTTTAATGGACTGGGAAATGAAAAACTGTTTTTT
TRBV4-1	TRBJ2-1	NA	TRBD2	CASSPWTSGRNEQFF	TGCGCCAGCAGTCCTTGGACTAGCGGGAGGAATGAGCAGTTCTTC
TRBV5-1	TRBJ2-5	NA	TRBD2	CASSMTSGEETQYF	TGCGCCAGCAGCATGACTAGCGGTGAAGAGACCCAGTACTTC
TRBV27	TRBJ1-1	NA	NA	CASSLPGTEAFF	TGTGCCAGCAGTTTACCCGGCACTGAAGCTTTCTTT
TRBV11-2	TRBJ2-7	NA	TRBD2	CASSPTVSGRDEQYF	TGTGCCAGCAGCCCGACGGTTAGCGGGAGAGACGAGCAGTACTTC
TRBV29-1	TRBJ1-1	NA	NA	CSVELSRVAFF	TGCAGCGTTGAATTGAGTAGAGTAGCTTTCTTT
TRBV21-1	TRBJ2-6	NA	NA	CASSKANQGPGPSIESSGANVLTF	TGTGCCAGCAGCAAAGCCAACCAGGGTCCGGGCCCGAGCATTGAAAGCTCTGGGGCCAACGTCCTGACTTTC
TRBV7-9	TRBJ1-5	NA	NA	CASSSRQVDQPQHF	TGTGCCAGCAGCTCTAGACAGGTGGATCAGCCCCAGCATTTT
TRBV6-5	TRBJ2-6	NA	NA	CASSWQLSGANGLTF	TGTGCCAGCAGTTGGCAGCTCTCTGGGGCCAACGGCCTGACTTTC
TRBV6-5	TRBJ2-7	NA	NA	CASSGRVYEQYF	TGTGCCAGCAGTGGCAGGGTGTACGAGCAGTACTTC
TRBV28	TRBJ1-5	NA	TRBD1	CASSLRDRVDQPQHF	TGTGCCAGCAGTTTAAGGGACAGGGTTGATCAGCCCCAGCATTTT
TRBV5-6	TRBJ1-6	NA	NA	CASSPSFGGVRCDF	TGTGCCAGCAGCCCAAGCTTCGGGGGAGTCAGGTGCGACTTT
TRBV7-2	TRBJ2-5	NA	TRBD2	CASSLAWSSGSIQETQYF	TGTGCCAGCAGCTTAGCGTGGTCTAGCGGGTCGATCCAAGAGACCCAGTACTTC
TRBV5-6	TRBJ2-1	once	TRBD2	CASSPPTSARYNEQFF	TGTGCCAGCAGCCCCCCGACTAGCGCGAGGTACAATGAGCAGTTCTTC
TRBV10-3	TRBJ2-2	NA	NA	CAIRTSYSGNTGELFF	TGTGCCATCAGGACTAGTTACTCGGGAAACACCGGGGAGCTGTTTTTT
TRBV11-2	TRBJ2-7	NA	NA	CASSPGVYEQYF	TGTGCCAGCAGCCCCGGGGTCTACGAGCAGTACTTC
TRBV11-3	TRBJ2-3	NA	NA	CASSPGSGSRTDTQYF	TGTGCCAGCAGCCCCGGCAGCGGGTCCCGCACAGATACGCAGTATTTT
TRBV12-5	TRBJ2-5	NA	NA	CASGPRGAQETQYF	TGTGCTAGTGGTCCCCGGGGGGCCCAGGAGACCCAGTACTTC
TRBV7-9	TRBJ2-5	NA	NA	CASSTPQVFGTQYF	TGTGCCAGCAGCACGCCGCAGGTTTTCGGGACCCAGTACTTC
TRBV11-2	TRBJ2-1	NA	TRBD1	CASSLTTGGGSYNEQFF	TGTGCCAGCAGCTTAACGACAGGGGGGGGATCCTACAATGAGCAGTTCTTC
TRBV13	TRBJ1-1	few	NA	CASRAGVPNTEAFF	TGTGCCAGCAGGGCGGGTGTGCCGAACACTGAAGCTTTCTTT
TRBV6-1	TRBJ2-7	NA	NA	CASSEFGRDYEQYF	TGTGCCAGCAGTGAATTTGGCAGGGATTACGAGCAGTACTTC
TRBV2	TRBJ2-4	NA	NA	CASSEAGRAGGQYF	TGTGCCAGCAGTGAAGCGGGGCGGGCCGGGGGTCAGTACTTC
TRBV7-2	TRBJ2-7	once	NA	CASSLLAYEQYF	TGTGCCAGCAGCTTATTAGCGTACGAGCAGTACTTC
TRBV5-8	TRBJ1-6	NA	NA	CASSFRTDPVPLHF	TGTGCCAGCAGTTTTCGGACAGACCCAGTACCCCTCCACTTT
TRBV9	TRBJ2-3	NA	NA	CASSETGRDTQYF	TGTGCCAGCAGTGAGACAGGTCGAGATACGCAGTATTTT
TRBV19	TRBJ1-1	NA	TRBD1	CASNLAGGGAFF	TGTGCCAGTAATCTTGCAGGGGGCGGGGCTTTCTTT
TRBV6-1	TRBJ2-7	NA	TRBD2	CAARWSGGSYEQYF	TGTGCCGCTCGCTGGAGCGGGGGTTCCTACGAGCAGTACTTC
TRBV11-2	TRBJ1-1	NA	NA	CASSPEHLNTEAFF	TGTGCCAGCAGCCCGGAGCACTTGAACACTGAAGCTTTCTTT
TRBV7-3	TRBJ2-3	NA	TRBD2	CASSSQGASGRDTQYF	TGTGCCAGCAGCTCCCAAGGCGCTAGCGGGAGAGATACGCAGTATTTT
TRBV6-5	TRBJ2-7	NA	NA	CASSYSDGRPSYEQYF	TGTGCCAGCAGTTACTCGGACGGGAGACCCTCCTACGAGCAGTACTTC
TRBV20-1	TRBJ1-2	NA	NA	CSAPGDYGYTF	TGCAGTGCCCCAGGGGACTATGGCTACACCTTC
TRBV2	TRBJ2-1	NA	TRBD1	CASSRDRGSYNEQFF	TGTGCCAGCAGCCGCGACAGGGGCTCCTACAATGAGCAGTTCTTC
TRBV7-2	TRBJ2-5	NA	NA	CASSPETGGVETQYF	TGTGCCAGCAGCCCGGAAACAGGGGGGGTAGAGACCCAGTACTTC
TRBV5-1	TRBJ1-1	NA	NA	CASSFWGRGSVLNTEAFF	TGCGCCAGCAGCTTTTGGGGCAGGGGATCAGTATTGAACACTGAAGCTTTCTTT
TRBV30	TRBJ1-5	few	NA	CAWSVLGDQPQHF	TGTGCCTGGAGTGTACTCGGGGATCAGCCCCAGCATTTT
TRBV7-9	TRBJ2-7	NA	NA	CASSLGWAGPHEQYF	TGTGCCAGCAGCTTAGGTTGGGCAGGCCCTCACGAGCAGTACTTC
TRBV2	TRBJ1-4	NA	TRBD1	CASSGWTGRSEKLFF	TGTGCCAGCAGTGGTTGGACAGGAAGGTCAGAAAAACTGTTTTTT
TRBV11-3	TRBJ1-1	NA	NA	CASSLDFGTQMNTEAFF	TGTGCCAGCAGCTTAGACTTCGGGACACAAATGAACACTGAAGCTTTCTTT
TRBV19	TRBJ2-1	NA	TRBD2	CASSPGLAQGSEQFF	TGTGCCAGTAGTCCGGGACTAGCCCAGGGCAGTGAGCAGTTCTTC
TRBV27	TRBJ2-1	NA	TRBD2	CASSSPSGTPYNEQFF	TGTGCCAGCAGTTCCCCTAGCGGGACGCCCTACAATGAGCAGTTCTTC
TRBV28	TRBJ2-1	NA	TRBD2	CASSPSGAQFF	TGTGCCAGCAGTCCTAGCGGAGCACAGTTCTTC
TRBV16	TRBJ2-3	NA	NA	CASSQSTPRDTQYF	TGTGCCAGCAGCCAATCGACACCACGAGATACGCAGTATTTT
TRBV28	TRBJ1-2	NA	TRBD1	CASSSLSGTGESLYGYTF	TGTGCCAGCAGCTCCCTCTCCGGGACAGGGGAGTCTCTCTATGGCTACACCTTC
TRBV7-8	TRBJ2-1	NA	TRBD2	CASSLRSAGETNEQFF	TGTGCCAGCAGCTTACGATCTGCGGGAGAGACCAATGAGCAGTTCTTC
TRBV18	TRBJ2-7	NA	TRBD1	CASSQGATYEQYF	TGTGCCAGCTCACAGGGGGCGACCTACGAGCAGTACTTC
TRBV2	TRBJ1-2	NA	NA	CASSEDRVGYGYTF	TGTGCCAGCAGTGAAGACAGGGTCGGCTATGGCTACACCTTC
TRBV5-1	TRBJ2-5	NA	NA	CASSLISGQIQETQYF	TGCGCCAGCAGCTTGATCTCAGGACAAATTCAAGAGACCCAGTACTTC
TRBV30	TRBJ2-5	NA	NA	CAWSGGGPQETQYF	TGTGCCTGGAGCGGCGGGGGCCCCCAAGAGACCCAGTACTTC
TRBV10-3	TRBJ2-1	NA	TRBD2	CAIRASGRNYNEQFF	TGTGCCATCAGGGCTAGCGGGAGGAATTACAATGAGCAGTTCTTC
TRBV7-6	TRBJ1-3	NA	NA	CASSAQSGWSGNTIYF	TGTGCCAGCAGCGCTCAGTCGGGGTGGAGTGGAAACACCATATATTTT
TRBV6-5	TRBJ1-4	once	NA	CASLPAKGVEKLFF	TGTGCCAGCCTGCCTGCCAAGGGGGTTGAGAAACTGTTTTTT
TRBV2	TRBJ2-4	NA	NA	CASRYDEGGVIQYF	TGTGCCAGCAGATACGACGAGGGTGGAGTCATTCAGTACTTC
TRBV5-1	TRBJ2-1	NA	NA	CASSFDSSYNEQFF	TGCGCCAGCAGCTTCGATAGCTCCTACAATGAGCAGTTCTTC
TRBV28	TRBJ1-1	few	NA	CASRLGVSTEAFF	TGTGCCAGCAGGCTAGGCGTTAGCACTGAAGCTTTCTTT
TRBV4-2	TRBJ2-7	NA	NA	CASSQDKGEWEQYF	TGTGCCAGCAGCCAAGATAAGGGAGAGTGGGAGCAGTACTTC